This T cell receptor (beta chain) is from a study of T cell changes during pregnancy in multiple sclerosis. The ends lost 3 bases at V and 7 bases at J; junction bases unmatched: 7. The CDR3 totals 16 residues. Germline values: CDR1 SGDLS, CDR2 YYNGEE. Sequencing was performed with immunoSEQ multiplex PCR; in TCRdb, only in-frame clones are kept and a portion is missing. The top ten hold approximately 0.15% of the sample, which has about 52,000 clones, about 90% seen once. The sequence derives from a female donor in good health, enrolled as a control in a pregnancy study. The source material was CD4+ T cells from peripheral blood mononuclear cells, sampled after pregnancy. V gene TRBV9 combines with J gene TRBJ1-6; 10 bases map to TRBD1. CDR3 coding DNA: TGTGCCAGCAGCGCAGTAGGGGGACAGGGGAATTCACCCCTCCACTTT. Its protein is CASSAVGGQGNSPLHF. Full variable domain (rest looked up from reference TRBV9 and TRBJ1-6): DSGVTQTPKHLITATGQRVTLRCSPRSGDLSVYWYQQSLDQGLQFLIQYYNGEERAKGNILERFSAQQFPDLHSELNLSSLELGDSALYFCASSAVGGQGNSPLHFGNGTRLTVT.